Each of the 31 T cell receptor beta chains below was sequenced from the same sample in a study of blood T cells in healthy people across ages (dated by TCRdb to the mid-2010s). Library preparation was by 5' RACE. The sequencer was an Illumina HiSeq 2500. A second PCR of about 7 to 12 cycles was run with a J-beta primer mix and a sample-barcoded 5' primer. TCRdb ran its own pipeline on the public reads, namely fastp trimming at Q25 and MiXCR clone calling, and kept in-frame beta chains. Rows merge per CDR3 protein into single entries with the most common DNA and genes. A total of more than 900,000 distinct CDR3 sequences appear in this sample, 25% of them only once. Less than 0.85% of the sample belongs to the ten largest clones. The same data also went into a second study, on T cells of mothers and their children.

The sequencing sample was made of blood. Every receptor here comes from a girl aged 2 to 9 in good health.

The CDR3 loop reads CSVRQVLYQETQYF. CDR3 DNA: TGCAGCGTCCGACAGGTCCTGTACCAAGAGACCCAGTACTTC. The gene calls are TRBV29-1 and TRBJ2-5, with a possible D match to TRBD1 (6 bases). This CDR3 spans 14 amino acids. CDR1 is SQVTM and CDR2 is ANQGSEA in the germline V gene. The germline V and J ends were trimmed by 6 bases and 0 bases, with 14 bases remaining between them. Together with reference TRBV29-1 and TRBJ2-5, the CDR3 gives the full variable domain: SAVISQKPSRDICQRGTSLTIQCQVDSQVTMMFWYRQQPGQSLTLIATANQGSEATYESGFVIDKFPISRPNLTFSTLTVSNMSPEDSSIYLCSVRQVLYQETQYFGPGTRLLVL.

The V gene is TRBV28, the J gene TRBJ2-5, with 14 bases identical to TRBD2. The CDR3 totals 17 residues. Trimming at V came to 4 bases and at J to 3 bases, leaving 7 bases not matched to a gene. The germline CDR1 and CDR2 sequences are MDHEN and SYDVKM. The CDR3 DNA reads as TGTGCCAGCAGTTCGGGACTAGCGGGAGTGAGGGAAGAGACCCAGTACTTC. It yields the protein CASSSGLAGVREETQYF.

This clonotype occurred a few times. The genes are TRBV10-3 and TRBJ1-2; D is possibly TRBD1 (5 bases). Per germline, CDR1 ENHRY and CDR2 SYGVKD. The CDR3 runs to 14 residues. Trimming cost V 5 bases and J 4 bases, with 14 bases left between them. CDR3: CAISPRDGSYGYTF. As DNA, the CDR3 is TGTGCCATCAGTCCTAGGGACGGTAGCTATGGCTACACCTTC.

The chain combines TRBV29-1 with TRBJ2-5, with D tentatively TRBD2 (6 bases). The J call may be wrong; the DNA end is better matched by TRBJ2-1. CDR1 SQVTM and CDR2 ANQGSEA come from the germline V gene. The CDR3 has 12 residues. CDR3 DNA sequence: TGCAGCGTTGGGTATCTGGGGGGTGAGCAGTTCTTC. Its translation: CSVGYLGGEQFF.

This clonotype has a handful of counts. The rearrangement uses TRBV29-1 and TRBJ2-5; 10 bases match TRBD2. This CDR3 contains 14 residues. J lost 6 bases, V lost 5 bases, and 9 bases had no gene match. The germline gives CDR1 SQVTM, CDR2 ANQGSEA. The CDR3 DNA follows: TGCAGCGTTCCGGGGACTAGCGTTTTAAAGACCCAGTACTTC. It codes for CSVPGTSVLKTQYF.

Written as DNA, the CDR3 is TGTGCCAGCAGGCTAGCGGGCACAGATACGCAGTATTTT. This codes for CASRLAGTDTQYF. This chain links TRBV13 with TRBJ2-3; 7 positions match TRBD2. Trimming cost V 6 bases and J 1 base; bases outside gene matches: 1. The CDR3 length is 13 residues. In germline, CDR1 is PRHDT, CDR2 FYEKMQ (reference sequence).

CDR3 region: CASSPGQIATNEKLFF. The DNA of the CDR3 is TGTGCCAGCAGCCCCGGACAGATAGCAACTAATGAAAAACTGTTTTTT. The J gene is TRBJ1-4, the V gene TRBV7-9; D perhaps matches TRBD1 (6 bases). V was pared by 5 bases and J by 0 bases, with 13 bases between. The CDR3 has 16 residues. Germline V lookup: CDR1 SEHNR, CDR2 FQNEAQ (reference sequence).

This chain links TRBV2 with TRBJ2-4, with D unresolved. The V end was cut by 7 bases, the J end by 2 bases, with 12 bases between. The CDR3 consists of 14 residues. The germline V gene has CDR1 SNHLY and CDR2 FYNNEI. Written as DNA, the CDR3 is TGTGCCAGCACCCTTGGCGGATCCAAAAACATTCAGTACTTC. Its translation: CASTLGGSKNIQYF.

A few counts support this clonotype. V is TRBV28 and J is TRBJ2-3; D is perhaps TRBD2 (5 bases). V dropped 8 bases and J dropped 0 bases, with 18 bases sitting between them. CDR3 size: 16 residues. Germline V lookup: CDR1 MDHEN, CDR2 SYDVKM. This chain's CDR3 is CASYTPRSGSTDTQYF. CDR3 bases: TGTGCCAGCTATACCCCGCGGAGCGGAAGCACAGATACGCAGTATTTT.

This clonotype was observed a handful of times. DNA for the CDR3: TGTGCCAGCAGTTACGGGGGCGCAATCTTCAATGAGCAGTTCTTC. Its protein is CASSYGGAIFNEQFF. The chain couples TRBV27 to TRBJ2-1; D is perhaps TRBD1 or TRBD2 (6 bases each). Trimming took 4 bases from V and 6 from J, leaving 16 bases between them. Germline CDR1 MNHEY, CDR2 SMNVEV (reference sequence). The CDR3 has 15 residues.

V and J are TRBV4-1 and TRBJ1-6; 7 nucleotides agree with TRBD1. With V trimmed by 8 bases and J by 0 bases, 10 bases remained unmatched. The CDR3 extends over 17 amino acids. CDR1 and CDR2 from the germline V gene are MGHRA and YSYEKL. This CDR3 is CASGRGPPSSYNSPLHF. CDR3 DNA sequence: TGCGCCAGCGGGAGGGGGCCCCCAAGCTCCTATAATTCACCCCTCCACTTT.

In this sample, this clonotype turned up a few times. The rearrangement joins TRBV6-5 to TRBJ1-1; possible D gene TRBD1, 6 bases. Trimming took off 7 bases at V and 1 base at J, with 13 bases between the two ends. The CDR3 has 14 amino acids. Germline V lookup: CDR1 MNHEY, CDR2 SVGAGI. The CDR3 sequence: CASTPQGGNTEAFF. In DNA form, the CDR3 reads TGTGCCAGCACCCCACAGGGAGGGAACACTGAAGCTTTCTTT.

The chain recombines TRBV28 with TRBJ2-7; 7 nucleotides agree with TRBD2. The CDR3 extends over 14 amino acids. J was trimmed by 3 bases and V by 5 bases; bases with no gene match: 7. CDR1 and CDR2 from the germline V gene are MDHEN and SYDVKM. CDR3 amino acids: CASSPAGRDYEQYF. In DNA form, the CDR3 reads TGTGCCAGCAGTCCTGCGGGGAGGGACTACGAGCAGTACTTC.

This clonotype has at least ten counts. This sequence joins TRBV28 and TRBJ2-1; D is uncertain. Germline lookup yields CDR1 MDHEN and CDR2 SYDVKM. Trimming removed 1 base at V and 2 bases at J, with 0 bases between. The length of the CDR3 is 12 residues. CDR3 coding DNA: TGTGCCAGCAGTTTATCCTACAATGAGCAGTTCTTC. This codes for CASSLSYNEQFF.

This clonotype was observed a handful of times. This chain connects TRBV28 to TRBJ1-2; D ambiguous. Germline assignment: CDR1 MDHEN and CDR2 SYDVKM. This CDR3 contains 14 residues. The V end was cut by 5 bases, the J end by 8 bases, with 18 bases between. CDR3: CASSPGPAADGYTF. The DNA for the CDR3 is TGTGCCAGCAGTCCTGGCCCGGCTGCGGACGGCTACACCTTC.

This clonotype was seen at least ten times. The CDR3 DNA reads TGTGCCAGCAGTTTGGGGAATCAGCCCCAGCATTTT. Translating it yields CASSLGNQPQHF. J is TRBJ1-5 and V is TRBV28; D ambiguous. CDR3 size: 12 residues. Germline V gives CDR1 MDHEN, CDR2 SYDVKM. V lost 3 bases, J lost 4 bases, and 4 bases lay in between.

The rearrangement links TRBV11-3 to TRBJ2-1; 8 bases line up with TRBD2. Trimming removed 1 base from V and 7 bases from J; junction bases left unmatched: 6. Germline-derived CDR1 and CDR2 are SGHNT and YENEEA. The CDR3 consists of 15 residues. The CDR3 region is CASSLVGAGDNEQFF. In DNA, the CDR3 is TGTGCCAGCAGCTTAGTAGGAGCGGGGGATAATGAGCAGTTCTTC. Full variable domain (rest looked up from reference TRBV11-3 and TRBJ2-1): EAGVVQSPRYKIIEKKQPVAFWCNPISGHNTLYWYLQNLGQGPELLIRYENEEAVDDSQLPKDRFSAERLKGVDSTLKIQPAELGDSAVYLCASSLVGAGDNEQFFGPGTRLTVL.

The V call is TRBV7-2, the J call TRBJ2-5; D gene ambiguous. The assigned J gene may be wrong: the sequence end matches TRBJ2-1 better. CDR1 and CDR2 (germline): SGHTA, FQGNSA. The length of the CDR3 is 14 residues. CDR3 in amino acids: CASSRTTFSGEQFF. The CDR3 DNA follows: TGTGCCAGCAGCCGGACGACCTTTAGTGGTGAGCAGTTCTTC.

This CDR3 is CASSLSPSIDGYTF. The DNA for the CDR3 is TGTGCCAGCAGCTTATCTCCCTCTATCGATGGCTACACCTTC. V is TRBV7-2 and J is TRBJ1-2; D remains ambiguous. Germline V gives CDR1 SGHTA, CDR2 FQGNSA. Trimming removed 2 bases from V and 6 bases from J, with 13 bases in between. This CDR3 region has 14 residues.

In nucleotides, the CDR3 is TGTGCCAGCAGCTCAATACTAGGGAGCACAGATACGCAGTATTTT. Amino acids: CASSSILGSTDTQYF. The chain combines TRBV11-2 with TRBJ2-3; TRBD2 is a possible D gene (5 bases). V was cut by 4 bases and J by 0 bases, with 11 bases left in between. CDR1 and CDR2 from the germline V gene are SGHAT and FQNNGV. The CDR3 has 15 amino acids.

This clonotype was seen a handful of times. This chain connects TRBV7-6 to TRBJ2-7, with a tentative D call TRBD2 (6 bases). Germline V gene data show CDR1 as SGHVS and CDR2 as FNYEAQ. The CDR3 is 14 amino acids. The germline V and J ends were trimmed by 7 bases and 2 bases, with 15 bases remaining between them. CDR3 in amino acids: CASNSPSVPYEQYF. The CDR3 DNA reads as TGTGCCAGCAACAGTCCTAGCGTGCCCTACGAGCAGTACTTC.

This clonotype has just a few counts. The chain links TRBV20-1 to TRBJ2-3; maybe TRBD2 (6 bases). Germline CDR1 DFQATT, CDR2 SNEGSKA (reference sequence). This CDR3 comprises 19 residues. V was shortened by 3 bases and J by 0 bases, with 25 bases between the two germline ends. CDR3 coding DNA: TGCAGTGCTAGTTCGGCTTTGCCCCCTGGGGGGACTAGCACAGATACGCAGTATTTT. Its protein product is CSASSALPPGGTSTDTQYF.

This chain links TRBV12-3 or TRBV12-4 with TRBJ1-4, with unresolved D. With 3 bases removed from V and 0 bases from J, the gap between germline ends came to 14 bases. The CDR3 runs 17 residues. CDR3 region: CASSFSGMSATNEKLFF. CDR3 nucleotide sequence: TGTGCCAGCAGTTTTTCTGGGATGTCCGCAACTAATGAAAAACTGTTTTTT.

This clonotype was seen a few times. The chain carries TRBV5-1 and TRBJ1-5; D is perhaps TRBD1 (5 bases). The CDR3 covers 15 residues. CDR1 and CDR2 (germline): SGHRS, YFSETQ. V dropped 0 bases and J dropped 5 bases, with 12 bases sitting between them. As DNA, the CDR3 is TGCGCCAGCAGCTTGGCCCCAGGGATCGATCAGCCCCAGCATTTT. Protein sequence: CASSLAPGIDQPQHF. Full variable domain (rest looked up from reference TRBV5-1 and TRBJ1-5): KAGVTQTPRYLIKTRGQQVTLSCSPISGHRSVSWYQQTPGQGLQFLFEYFSETQRNKGNFPGRFSGRQFSNSRSEMNVSTLELGDSALYLCASSLAPGIDQPQHFGDGTRLSIL.

The rearrangement uses TRBV7-2 and TRBJ1-5; D unclear. V lost 4 bases, J lost 6 bases, and 16 bases lay in between. Germline lookup yields CDR1 SGHTA and CDR2 FQGNSA. The CDR3 is made up of 15 amino acids. In DNA, the CDR3 is TGTGCCAGCAGCTCACGACTTACAGAGAGTCAGCCCCAGCATTTT. Its protein is CASSSRLTESQPQHF.

The sample holds a few counts of this clonotype. This sequence joins TRBV7-9 and TRBJ1-1; 7 nucleotides match TRBD1. The V and J ends lost 4 bases and 4 bases, in that order; junction bases with no gene match: 6. Germline values: CDR1 SEHNR, CDR2 FQNEAQ (reference sequence). This CDR3 is 14 amino acids long. The CDR3 loop is CASSSTGKGTEAFF. The DNA of the CDR3 is TGTGCCAGCAGCTCGACAGGGAAGGGCACTGAAGCTTTCTTT.

This clonotype was seen many times. This chain joins TRBV7-2 and TRBJ2-1; no definite D call. Germline values: CDR1 SGHTA, CDR2 FQGNSA. This CDR3 has 11 amino acids. Trimming removed 5 bases at V and 8 bases at J, with 7 bases between. CDR3 sequence reads: CASSPGYEQFF. CDR3 nucleotide sequence: TGTGCCAGCAGCCCGGGCTATGAGCAGTTCTTC.

This clonotype occurred a few times. The chain carries TRBV20-1 and TRBJ1-4, with TRBD1 matching 7 bases. CDR3 size: 16 residues. Germline loops: CDR1 DFQATT, CDR2 SNEGSKA (reference sequence). V was pared by 0 bases and J by 8 bases, with 12 bases of the junction left unmatched. The CDR3 sequence: CSARDEVLGTDEKLFF. DNA of the CDR3: TGCAGTGCTAGAGATGAAGTGCTAGGGACAGACGAAAAACTGTTTTTT.

This clonotype was seen a handful of times. The J gene is TRBJ1-4, the V gene TRBV2, with D perhaps matching TRBD1 (5 bases). V gave up 5 bases and J gave up 8 bases, with 15 bases separating them. This CDR3 contains 14 residues. The V gene's germline CDR1 is SNHLY and CDR2 FYNNEI. The CDR3 nucleotides read TGTGCCAGCAGTCAGGGTTGGGGAGGAGAAAAACTGTTTTTT. As protein: CASSQGWGGEKLFF.

The chain joins TRBV4-3 to TRBJ2-1; D remains ambiguous. Trimming pared 2 bases from V and 9 bases from J, leaving 11 bases between. The germline gives CDR1 LGHNA, CDR2 YSLEER. The CDR3 sequence is 13 residues long. CDR3 amino acids: CASSQLDQVEQFF. The CDR3 nucleotides are TGCGCCAGCAGCCAACTGGACCAGGTTGAGCAGTTCTTC.

The chain uses TRBV6-5 and TRBJ1-5; D remains ambiguous. Germline values: CDR1 MNHEY, CDR2 SVGAGI. Trimming stripped 10 bases from V and 3 bases from J, with 10 bases between. This CDR3 has 12 amino acids. The CDR3 DNA is TGTGCCACCCGGAAACCCAATCAGCCCCAGCATTTT. This gives the protein CATRKPNQPQHF.